These 14 T cell receptor beta chains came from one sample sequenced in a study of shared clonotypes between healthy human individuals. CD45RO-negative, CCR7-positively selected cells formed the naive CD8 fraction, excluding terminally differentiated effector memory CD45RA+ cells. Clones were read by immunoSEQ multiplex PCR, and TCRdb kept only the in-frame ones, dropping some. The data contain about 2.1 million clones, under 95% of them singletons. The sequenced sample was naive CD8+ T cells from PBMCs. Source of these receptors: a man in his late teens or twenties in good health. Some clones in this sample may be carry-over from other donors' samples.

As to this clone: Other DNA variants within this sample encode the same CDR3. The J gene is TRBJ2-7, the V gene TRBV6-5; TRBD1 is a possible D gene (6 bases). The length of the CDR3 is 14 residues. Trimming left V 0 bases short and J 2 bases short, with 8 bases between. Germline CDR1 is MNHEY and CDR2 is SVGAGI. CDR3 nucleotides: TGTGCCAGCAGTTACTCTACAGGGCCCTACGAGCAGTACTTC. Protein sequence: CASSYSTGPYEQYF.

Only one count was recorded for this clone. This rearrangement joins TRBV4-3 to TRBJ1-2, with TRBD1 identical over 10 bases. V trimming: 4 bases; J trimming: 8 bases; junction bases outside the gene matches: 10. Germline V gene sequence: CDR1 LGHNA, CDR2 YSLEER. This CDR3 spans 15 amino acids. The CDR3 reads CASSPGTGETYGYTF. CDR3 sequence (DNA): TGCGCCAGCAGCCCCGGGACAGGGGAGACTTACGGCTACACCTTC.

A note on this clone: Other DNA sequences within the sample encode an identical CDR3. The V gene is TRBV7-3, the J gene TRBJ2-1, with D possibly matching TRBD1 (6 bases). The length of the CDR3 is 15 residues. Trimming shortened V by 1 base and J by 0 bases, and 7 bases separated the two germline ends. CDR1 is SGHTA, CDR2 FQGTGA, per germline. CDR3 in DNA: TGTGCCAGCAGCTTAAGAGGGGGCTCCTACAATGAGCAGTTCTTC. Encoded protein: CASSLRGGSYNEQFF.

The chain combines TRBV2 with TRBJ2-7, with a tentative D call TRBD1 (5 bases). Trimming took off 1 base at V and 2 bases at J, with 12 bases between the two ends. CDR3 length: 15 residues. In germline, CDR1 is SNHLY, CDR2 FYNNEI. The DNA for the CDR3 is TGTGCCAGCAGTGAAGGGGGCCAGTGGACCTACGAGCAGTACTTC. It codes for CASSEGGQWTYEQYF.

This clone was recorded only once. This sequence joins TRBV5-1 and TRBJ2-7; D gene unclear. Trimming removed 1 base from V and 3 bases from J, with 11 bases in between. The length of the CDR3 is 14 residues. In germline, CDR1 is SGHRS, CDR2 YFSETQ. CDR3 in amino acids: CASSLNPVGYEQYF. In DNA, the CDR3 is TGCGCCAGCAGCTTGAATCCGGTGGGCTACGAGCAGTACTTC.

The CDR3 region has the DNA TGTGCCAGCAGTTTCGGGTCCCCTAAGGACACAGATACGCAGTATTTT. Its translation: CASSFGSPKDTDTQYF. The chain employs TRBV27 and TRBJ2-3; D is unresolved. The CDR3 has 16 amino acids. Per the germline V gene, CDR1 is MNHEY and CDR2 is SMNVEV (reference sequence). V dropped 3 bases and J dropped 2 bases, with 15 bases sitting between them.

This chain uses TRBV27 with TRBJ2-7; the match to TRBD1 covers 11 bases. Germline V gene sequence: CDR1 MNHEY, CDR2 SMNVEV (reference sequence). This CDR3 region has 14 residues. J was trimmed by 5 bases and V by 5 bases; bases with no gene match: 5. The DNA for the CDR3 is TGTGCCAGCAGTCCCGGGACAGGGGGTAACGAGCAGTACTTC. Encoded protein: CASSPGTGGNEQYF.

This CDR3 is CASSGGTSYANSPSDTQYF. As DNA, the CDR3 is TGTGCCAGCAGCGGAGGGACTAGCTACGCTAATTCGCCCTCAGATACGCAGTATTTT. The chain has TRBV7-9 and TRBJ2-3, with 9 positions matching TRBD2. This CDR3 is 19 amino acids long. The ends lost 5 bases at V and 4 bases at J; junction bases unmatched: 19. CDR1 and CDR2 from the germline V gene are SEHNR and FQNEAQ (reference sequence).

Comment on this clone: Because the CDR3's place on the DNA is in doubt, the DNA is left out and the CDR3 is given as listed by TCRdb. Other DNA sequences from this sample encode an identical CDR3 as well. This chain joins TRBV28 and TRBJ1-5; TRBD1, the table's D call, lacks a check against the DNA. From germline, CDR1 is MDHEN and CDR2 SYDVKM. The length of the CDR3 is 15 amino acids, counting both ends. This CDR3 reads CASSFLAGSNQPQHF.

This rearrangement joins TRBV27 to TRBJ1-6; possibly TRBD1 for D (5 bases). Trimming left V 4 bases short and J 11 bases short, with 12 bases between. The CDR3 is made up of 13 amino acids. CDR1 MNHEY and CDR2 SMNVEV come from the germline V gene (reference sequence). CDR3 sequence: CASSSLAGAPLHF. CDR3 nucleotide sequence: TGTGCCAGCAGTTCGCTAGCGGGGGCACCCCTCCACTTT.

To note about this clone: Sequence at one end of the junction differs from germline and may be a read error. Other nucleotide sequences in the sample specify the same CDR3. The V gene is TRBV7-9, the J gene TRBJ2-7, with 7 bases that match TRBD2. CDR3 length equals 16 residues. Germline lookup yields CDR1 SEHNR and CDR2 FQNEAQ (reference sequence). The chain's CDR3 is CASSPTGLVGTYEQYF. The CDR3 region has the DNA TGTGCAAGCAGCCCCACAGGACTAGTGGGAACATACGAGCAGTACTTC.

V gene TRBV2 combines with J gene TRBJ2-3; maybe TRBD2 (5 bases). The V gene's germline CDR1 is SNHLY and CDR2 FYNNEI. V was cut by 5 bases and J by 2 bases, with 17 bases left in between. The CDR3 runs to 16 residues. As DNA, the CDR3 is TGTGCCAGCAGTCCGTATGAGGAGAGGGCCACAGATACGCAGTATTTT. Translation: CASSPYEERATDTQYF.

To note about this clone: The same CDR3 is also encoded by other DNA sequences in this sample. The rearrangement joins TRBV4-1 to TRBJ1-5; D is unclear. This CDR3 region has 15 residues. The V gene lost 1 base and the J gene lost 3 bases, with 10 bases spanning the gap. Germline V CDR1 and CDR2: MGHRA, YSYEKL. CDR3 nucleotides: TGCGCCAGCAGCCAAGCACCCGGGTCCAATCAGCCCCAGCATTTT. Translation gives CASSQAPGSNQPQHF.

This chain links TRBV5-5 with TRBJ1-3, with TRBD1 identical over 10 bases. The ends lost 1 base at V and 0 bases at J; junction bases unmatched: 4. The germline gives CDR1 SGHKS, CDR2 YYEKEE (reference sequence). The length of the CDR3 is 17 residues. The CDR3 sequence: CASSLPGTGVSGNTIYF. The DNA of the CDR3 is TGTGCCAGCAGCTTGCCCGGGACAGGGGTCTCTGGAAACACCATATATTTT.